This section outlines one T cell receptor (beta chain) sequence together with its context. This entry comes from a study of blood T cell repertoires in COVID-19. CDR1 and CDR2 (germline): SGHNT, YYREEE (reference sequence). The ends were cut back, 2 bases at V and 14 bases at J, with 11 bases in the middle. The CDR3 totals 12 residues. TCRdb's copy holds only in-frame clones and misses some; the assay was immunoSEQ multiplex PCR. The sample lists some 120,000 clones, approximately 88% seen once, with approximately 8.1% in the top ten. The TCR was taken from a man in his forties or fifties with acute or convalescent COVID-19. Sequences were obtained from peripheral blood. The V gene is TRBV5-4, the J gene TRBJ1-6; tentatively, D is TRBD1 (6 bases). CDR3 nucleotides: TGTGCCAGCAGCTTACTACAGGGTACCCTCCACTTT. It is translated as CASSLLQGTLHF.